This T cell receptor (beta chain) was identified during a study of shared clonotypes between healthy human individuals (dated by TCRdb to about 2020). Study-level background: The cohort included three men and a couple of women between 18 and 49 years of age. For each donor, three plates each were used for CD4 naive and CD4 memory, two plates were used for CD8 naive, and one plate was used for CD8 memory. Blood TCR repertoires of five healthy adults were deeply sequenced to estimate repertoire size and the extent of clonotype sharing between individuals. To increase sequencing depth and limit assay-specific biases, TCR repertoire library preparation and sequencing were carried out by different laboratories using diverse techniques. Per donor, leukapheresis produced somewhere between about 0.9 and 10 billion PBMCs. Paper-wide results and their limitations: Clonotypes shared by all four sorted-subset donors showed higher generation probabilities than non-shared clonotypes. Estimated clonotype richness was generally larger for naive than for memory subsets. Only blood was sampled, and tissue TCR repertoires likely differ from those in blood. Because the study included a small number of donors, the genetic and exposure-history diversity represented was limited. Rarefaction of sorted-subset datasets indicated incomplete sequencing despite the large sequencing depth. Pairwise subsampling indicated that sequencing depth was expected to affect the degree of clonotype sharing among donors. Approximately 5% of naive CD4, around 3.6% of naive CD8, approximately 2.2% of memory CD4, and around 0.4% of memory CD8 clonotypes were shared across a few donors.

Details on this clone: The clone's antigen remains unknown. Base quality data are lacking; no much larger clone is found one base away.

Its CDR3 holds 15 amino acids, cysteine through phenylalanine. The CDR3 DNA has 45 bases and is translated from base 1. The germline V gene encodes CDR1 SGDLS and CDR2 YYNGEE. The junction shows trimming of 4 bases on V and 3 bases on J, and the gene matches do not reach 3 bases of it. Healthy HIV-negative adults with no recently reported acute infections or vaccinations were included as donors. Every donor was a Caucasian adult living in Nashville, Tennessee, USA. Magnetic negative selection was used to enrich CD4+ T cells, after which naive cells were positively selected on CD45RA and the negative fraction became the memory subset. After blood collection by leukapheresis, PBMCs were isolated using Ficoll-Histopaque density gradient centrifugation and then cryopreserved in the vapor phase of liquid nitrogen. Analytical flow cytometry was used to check the purity and quantity of every magnetically sorted T cell population. Genomic DNA was isolated from every sorted fraction and measured by UV absorbance on a Nanodrop 2000c.

Using the deep immunoSEQ assay, multiplex PCR amplified TCR CDR3 regions from genomic DNA. Genomic DNA extracted from each cell subset was distributed evenly over all wells of several immunoSEQ 96-well plates, and each plate served as one replicate. For sorted subsets, about 0.2 ug genomic DNA, equal to approximately 30,000 T cell genomes, was loaded into each replicate PCR. Purified libraries were quantified with a Qubit 3.0 fluorometer, sized on a Bioanalyzer 2100, and re-quantified with the KAPA Library Quantification kit. Every immunoSEQ 96-well plate was sequenced on a dedicated single-read 150-cycle Illumina NextSeq 550 flow cell. Per the authors' processing: The immunoSEQ output contained only junctional sequences without quality scores, so filtering could not match that applied to full-length reads. Sequences were annotated with PyIR, a Python wrapper for IgBLAST v1.9, using IMGT germline references to assign V/J genes and CDR3. Any read was removed if the V/J assignment was weak (E-value above 1e-6), the CDR3 was missing, or the read contained stop codons, out-of-frame junctions, or ambiguous translated residues. V3J clonotypes were defined as sequences sharing the same inferred V gene, J gene, and CDR3 amino acid sequence. The percentage overlap between two repertoires was calculated by dividing the number of shared unique clonotypes by the size of the smaller repertoire. Three approaches were used to assess repertoire richness: RTK rarefaction, the Chao1 estimator, and Recon v2.1 estimates of unobserved clonotypes. OLGA was used to compute generation probabilities for all TCRbeta clonotypes that the gDNA method yielded from four donors. Held by TCRdb, this immuneACCESS table contains in-frame sequences only and omits some clones. Under half of the omission traces to an unresolved V gene where checked; the cause of the rest is unknown. The V and J calls and clone size are taken from that table; D and trimming were inferred from the DNA. The sample data list about 1 million clones, and approximately 72% of these were observed just once. The ten largest make up approximately 1.5% of the sample.

The chain is made from TRBV9 and TRBJ2-1; TRBD2 fits 11 bases in the junction. The origin of this receptor is a man between 18 and 35 years old in good health. The sequenced material came from memory CD4+ T cells sorted from blood. Sample cell subset or site, as interpreted from the label and publication: CD45RA-negative fraction. The CDR3 region has the sequence CASSTTSGSYNEQFF. The base sequence is TGTGCCAGCAGCACTACTAGCGGGAGCTACAATGAGCAGTTCTTC.